The 11 T cell receptor beta chains given below trace back to one sample, sequenced in a study of cytotoxic CD8 clonotypes in ibrutinib-treated CLL. Data came from immunoSEQ multiplex PCR; TCRdb stores just in-frame clones and leaves some out. The profile covers more than 110,000 clones, with 76% appearing a single time and around 4.9% taken by the ten largest. The sequences come from PBMCs, collected after 24 months of ibrutinib treatment. The source is a human donor with chronic lymphocytic leukemia.

The rearrangement links TRBV10-3 to TRBJ2-1, with 8 bases aligning to TRBD2. J lost 15 bases, V lost 4 bases, and 14 bases had no gene match. Germline values: CDR1 ENHRY, CDR2 SYGVKD. This CDR3 is 14 amino acids long. CDR3 DNA sequence: TGTGCCATCAGTGGGGGGGGTAGCGGGACCTCGGGGTTCTTC. Translating gives CAISGGGSGTSGFF.

This clone was detected ten times or more. Other DNA sequences of this sample code for an identical CDR3. The rearrangement joins TRBV6-5 to TRBJ1-1; D uncertain. V lost 1 base, J lost 1 base, and 4 bases lay in between. The CDR3 covers 13 residues. Germline values: CDR1 MNHEY, CDR2 SVGAGI. The CDR3 region has the DNA TGTGCCAGCAGTTACTTTGGGAACACTGAAGCTTTCTTT. Its protein product is CASSYFGNTEAFF.

The chain links TRBV15 to TRBJ2-5, with D possibly TRBD1 on 6 matching bases. The CDR3 covers 12 residues. Germline V CDR1 and CDR2: LNHNV, YYDKDF (reference sequence). The V and J ends lost 8 bases and 4 bases respectively, with 11 bases between them. In nucleotides, the CDR3 is TGTGCCACCTCCCCAGGGGTAGAGACCCAGTACTTC. Translating it yields CATSPGVETQYF.

The gene calls are TRBV5-6 and TRBJ2-6; no clear D gene. Trimming pared 3 bases from V and 1 base from J, leaving 8 bases between. The CDR3 is made up of 15 amino acids. Germline V CDR1 and CDR2: SGHDT, YYEEEE. The CDR3 protein is CASSSFGSGANVLTF. The CDR3 region has the DNA TGTGCCAGCAGCTCCTTCGGGTCTGGGGCCAACGTCCTGACTTTC.

The chain joins TRBV7-2 to TRBJ2-5; 12 positions match TRBD2. J was trimmed by 6 bases and V by 1 base; bases with no gene match: 12. The CDR3 runs to 18 residues. Per germline, CDR1 SGHTA and CDR2 FQGNSA. The chain's CDR3 is CASSLVPSGGDEGQTQYF. The CDR3 DNA is TGTGCCAGCAGCTTAGTCCCTAGCGGGGGGGATGAGGGGCAGACCCAGTACTTC.

The chain couples TRBV5-1 to TRBJ2-5, with TRBD1 matching 7 bases. The ends lost 6 bases at V and 3 bases at J; junction bases unmatched: 8. The CDR3 consists of 14 residues. Germline loops: CDR1 SGHRS, CDR2 YFSETQ. CDR3 DNA sequence: TGCGCCAGCACGAGAGACACAGGGGAAGAGACCCAGTACTTC. It codes for CASTRDTGEETQYF.

The chain is built from TRBV11-2 and TRBJ1-1, with a possible D match to TRBD1 (5 bases). The V end lost 5 bases, the J end lost 8 bases, and 21 bases lay between the germline ends. Germline V CDR1 and CDR2: SGHAT, FQNNGV. The CDR3 sequence is 15 residues long. Here the CDR3 DNA reads TGTGCCAGCAGCCCACCCGGCGGGGGAGGACACGAAGCTTTCTTT. Translated, it gives CASSPPGGGGHEAFF.

The CDR3 DNA follows: TGTGCCAGCAGTTCCTCGGGACAGGGGATCGCTGGCTACACCTTC. This encodes CASSSSGQGIAGYTF. The chain recombines TRBV28 with TRBJ1-2; 10 nucleotides line up with TRBD1. With 4 bases clipped from V and 7 bases from J, the junction kept 9 bases outside the gene matches. Germline assignment: CDR1 MDHEN and CDR2 SYDVKM. The CDR3 consists of 15 residues.

This clone was recorded a few times. Other DNA sequences of this sample code for an identical CDR3. The CDR3 reads CAWSSSYNSPLHF. The CDR3 DNA is TGTGCCTGGAGCTCGTCCTATAATTCACCCCTCCACTTT. V and J are TRBV30 and TRBJ1-6; D uncertain. The V and J ends lost 3 bases and 1 base respectively, with 4 bases between them. This CDR3 comprises 13 residues. Germline values: CDR1 GTSNPN, CDR2 SVGIG (reference sequence).

The rearrangement joins TRBV6-5 to TRBJ1-6; 9 nucleotides agree with TRBD1. The ends lost 5 bases at V and 7 bases at J; junction bases unmatched: 6. The germline CDR1 and CDR2 sequences are MNHEY and SVGAGI. The CDR3 totals 15 residues. The CDR3 DNA reads TGTGCCAGCAGTCGCCGGGACAGGGACAATTCACCCCTCCACTTT. It translates to CASSRRDRDNSPLHF.

CDR3 in DNA: TGTGCCAGCAGCTTTGAGACAATCTCCTATGGCTACACCTTC. This sequence encodes CASSFETISYGYTF. The chain couples TRBV7-3 to TRBJ1-2, with unresolved D. There are 14 residues in the CDR3. With 3 bases removed from V and 4 bases from J, the gap between germline ends came to 12 bases. From germline, CDR1 is SGHTA and CDR2 FQGTGA.